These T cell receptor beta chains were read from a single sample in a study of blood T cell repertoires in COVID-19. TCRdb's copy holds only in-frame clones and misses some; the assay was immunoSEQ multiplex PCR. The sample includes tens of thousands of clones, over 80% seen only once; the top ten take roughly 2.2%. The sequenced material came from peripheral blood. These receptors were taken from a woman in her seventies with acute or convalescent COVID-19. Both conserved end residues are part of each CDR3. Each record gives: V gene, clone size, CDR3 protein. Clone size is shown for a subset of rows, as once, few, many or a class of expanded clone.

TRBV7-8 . CASSLAGTGEFLGSGNTIYF
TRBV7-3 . CASSRDRVTGELFF
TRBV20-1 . CSVRGNSPLHF
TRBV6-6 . CASSPPRSGANVLTF
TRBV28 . CASREQTGRGGNQPQHF
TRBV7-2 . CASSLFHTPSSYNEQFF
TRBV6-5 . CASSGRENSNQPQHF
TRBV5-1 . CASSQDRGMNYGYTF
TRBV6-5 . CASRLDSFMNTEAFF
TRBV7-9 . CASSHRETEAFF
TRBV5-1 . CASSTGGNYGYTF
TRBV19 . CASSTRHRHNEQFF
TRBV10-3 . CAISESRTGRGSGYTF
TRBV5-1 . CASSRDWNTGELFF
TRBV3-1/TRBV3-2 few CASSQGPSSYNEQFF
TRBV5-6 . CASSLLLGGKNTEAFF
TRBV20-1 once CSARVTGEQFF
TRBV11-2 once CASSPRRQDNEQFF
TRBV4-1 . CASSQGDRVGEQYF
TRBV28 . CASRGLTGHGYTF
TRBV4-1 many CASSQAQGGLEQFF
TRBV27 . CASSSGQGVLGEKLFF
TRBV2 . CASRPLTGADTQYF
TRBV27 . CASRRQGADEKLFF
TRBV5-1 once CASSVSGSYEQYF
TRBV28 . CASSFVGQGYEQYF
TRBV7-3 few CASSLGTSGGDEQFF
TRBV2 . CASSEYRRGDTQYF
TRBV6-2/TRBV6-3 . CASSSQGDQPQHF
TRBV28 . CASSLGLGGQETQYF
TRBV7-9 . CASSLGGDGNTIYF
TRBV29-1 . CSVGSLNTGELFF
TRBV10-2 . CASSDRQGGNEKLFF
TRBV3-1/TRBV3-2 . CASSQPGTPSYEQYF
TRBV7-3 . CASSFPNSPLHF
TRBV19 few CASSIRLAGAQEETQYF
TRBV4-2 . CASSQDSYGGANYGYTF
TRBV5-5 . CASSLEVGLMSDTQYF
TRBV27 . CASSRIPGQALSYEQYF
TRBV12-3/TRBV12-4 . CASSLGQRGAQHF
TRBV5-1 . CASSLLAGGGETQYF
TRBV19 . CASKGQGFDQPQHF
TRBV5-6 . CASSSDRDTEAFF
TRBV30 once CAWSPTGNQPQHF
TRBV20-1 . CSASGGGTYNEQFF
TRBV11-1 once CASSSDRGQFTDTQYF
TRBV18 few CASSPPGTGVGGYTF
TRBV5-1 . CASSAQGPPTNEKLFF
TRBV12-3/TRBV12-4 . CASTLIPEGGYTF
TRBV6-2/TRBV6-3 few CASSKTSGGDTQYF
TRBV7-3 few CASSLNSDGYTF
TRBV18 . CASSPFGQGAGETQYF
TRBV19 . CATRQGPYNEQFF
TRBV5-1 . CASSFTVNQPQHF